The 27 T cell receptor beta chains in this list originate from one sample, sequenced in a study of blood T cell repertoires in COVID-19. The data were produced by immunoSEQ multiplex PCR, yet TCRdb's version contains in-frame clones alone and is incomplete. Of a few hundred thousand clones in the sample, roughly 84% are singletons; the top ten hold over 9.5%. The sample comprised peripheral blood. All receptors derive from a woman aged 80 or over with COVID-19, enrolled during active disease.

This clone was counted between two and nine times. The CDR3 DNA reads TGCGCCAGCAAAGAGCAGGGTGGCAATCAGCCCCAGCATTTT. Amino acid sequence: CASKEQGGNQPQHF. V is TRBV10-2 and J is TRBJ1-5, with D maybe TRBD1 (5 bases). Germline V gene sequence: CDR1 WSHSY, CDR2 SAAADI. The CDR3 is 14 residues long. V shed 7 bases and J shed 2 bases, with 12 bases lying between them.

The table lists this clone with a count of one. V is TRBV6-5 and J is TRBJ2-5; a weak D match, TRBD1 (6 bases). V lost 0 bases to trimming and J lost 4 bases, with 9 bases between them. The CDR3 runs 14 residues. Germline CDR1 and CDR2: MNHEY and SVGAGI. CDR3 coding DNA: TGTGCCAGCAGTTACTCGAACAGGGTAGAGACCCAGTACTTC. This translates into CASSYSNRVETQYF.

The chain recombines TRBV3-1 (or the pseudogene TRBV3-2) with TRBJ1-4; 8 nucleotides agree with TRBD1. Germline V lookup: CDR1 LGHDT, CDR2 YNNKEL (reference sequence). This CDR3 is built from 14 residues. Losses at the gene ends were 6 bases for V and 8 bases for J; bases not matched to a gene: 8. The CDR3 reads CASRAQGAGEKLFF. The CDR3 nucleotides read TGTGCCAGCAGAGCTCAGGGGGCTGGGGAAAAACTGTTTTTT.

The rearrangement uses TRBV19 and TRBJ2-2; TRBD2 matches 15 bases. The CDR3 has 18 amino acids. V lost 5 bases and J lost 4; bases outside the gene matches: 8. The germline V gene encodes CDR1 LNHDA and CDR2 SQIVND (reference sequence). CDR3 sequence reads: CASSAGLAGGRFTGELFF. The CDR3 DNA reads TGTGCCAGTAGTGCGGGACTAGCGGGGGGTCGATTCACCGGGGAGCTGTTTTTT.

This clone showed up just a few times. The CDR3: CASSVGTGWSENGYTF. For the CDR3, the DNA is TGTGCCAGTAGTGTAGGGACAGGTTGGAGTGAGAATGGCTACACCTTC. The chain has TRBV19 and TRBJ1-2, with TRBD1 matching 8 bases. This CDR3 contains 16 residues. Germline CDR1 is LNHDA and CDR2 is SQIVND (reference sequence). After removal of 5 bases from V and 6 bases from J, the junction contained 14 bases not matched to a gene.

The CDR3 DNA sequence: TGTGCCAGCAGCCGCTTGGGGGGGCCGAACACCATATATTTT. Its translation: CASSRLGGPNTIYF. The genes are TRBV3-1 (or the pseudogene TRBV3-2) and TRBJ1-3; possible D gene TRBD1, 6 bases. The V and J ends lost 4 bases and 7 bases respectively, with 14 bases between them. Germline V lookup: CDR1 LGHDT, CDR2 YNNKEL (reference sequence). The CDR3 has 14 amino acids.

This clone was detected only a few times. This chain uses TRBV11-2 with TRBJ2-3, with D unresolved. This CDR3 comprises 12 residues. Trimming stripped 5 bases from V and 6 bases from J, with 9 bases between. Germline V gene sequence: CDR1 SGHAT, CDR2 FQNNGV. CDR3 residues: CASSRWSDTQYF. The DNA for the CDR3 is TGTGCCAGCAGCCGTTGGAGCGATACGCAGTATTTT.

The chain recombines TRBV3-1 (or the pseudogene TRBV3-2) with TRBJ1-5; D is undetermined. Trimming stripped 1 base from V and 9 bases from J, with 10 bases between. Germline V gives CDR1 LGHDT, CDR2 YNNKEL (reference sequence). This CDR3 region has 13 residues. The CDR3 DNA reads as TGTGCCAGCAGCCAAGGTCTTGCTATGCCCCAGCATTTT. Amino acids: CASSQGLAMPQHF.

The rearrangement joins TRBV19 to TRBJ1-5; D possibly corresponds to TRBD1 (5 bases). This CDR3 region has 15 residues. The germline V gene has CDR1 LNHDA and CDR2 SQIVND (reference sequence). Trimming left V 1 base short and J 1 base short, with 8 bases between. CDR3 sequence: CASSIGQRSNQPQHF. The CDR3 coding sequence is TGTGCCAGTAGTATAGGACAGCGCAGCAATCAGCCCCAGCATTTT. The full variable domain, rest sourced from reference TRBV19 and TRBJ1-5, is DGGITQSPKYLFRKEGQNVTLSCEQNLNHDAMYWYRQDPGQGLRLIYYSQIVNDFQKGDIAEGYSVSREKKESFPLTVTSAQKNPTAFYLCASSIGQRSNQPQHFGDGTRLSIL.

J is TRBJ1-5 and V is TRBV6-5; 7 bases are shared with TRBD1. Germline loops: CDR1 MNHEY, CDR2 SVGAGI. The CDR3 sequence is 15 residues long. V was clipped by 6 bases and J by 3 bases; unmatched bases: 8. The CDR3 loop is CASSDMGQLNQPQHF. The CDR3 DNA reads TGTGCCAGCAGCGACATGGGACAGCTCAATCAGCCCCAGCATTTT.

The chain links TRBV5-4 to TRBJ2-3, with D hard to call. CDR1 SGHNT and CDR2 YYREEE come from the germline V gene (reference sequence). Trimming removed 0 bases at V and 2 bases at J, with 10 bases between. This CDR3 comprises 15 residues. The CDR3 DNA follows: TGTGCCAGCAGCTTGGTCGCAGGAATCACAGATACGCAGTATTTT. It specifies CASSLVAGITDTQYF.

The chain employs TRBV9 and TRBJ2-3; 9 positions match TRBD2. CDR3 length equals 15 residues. V was clipped by 1 base and J by 3 bases; unmatched bases: 3. Germline CDR1 and CDR2: SGDLS and YYNGEE. DNA of the CDR3: TGTGCCAGCAGCGTACTGGCGGGGGGGACAGATACGCAGTATTTT. This encodes CASSVLAGGTDTQYF. The full variable domain, with the rest looked up from reference TRBV9 and TRBJ2-3, is DSGVTQTPKHLITATGQRVTLRCSPRSGDLSVYWYQQSLDQGLQFLIQYYNGEERAKGNILERFSAQQFPDLHSELNLSSLELGDSALYFCASSVLAGGTDTQYFGPGTRLTVL.

The V gene is TRBV6-6, the J gene TRBJ2-2; D unresolved. Germline assignment: CDR1 MNHNY and CDR2 SVGAGI (reference sequence). The CDR3 totals 13 residues. Trimming took 10 bases from V and 2 from J, leaving 11 bases between them. The CDR3 protein is CAISQTNTGELFF. The CDR3 DNA reads TGTGCCATATCCCAGACTAACACCGGGGAGCTGTTTTTT.

V and J are TRBV4-3 and TRBJ2-7; possibly TRBD1 for D (6 bases). Germline-derived CDR1 and CDR2 are LGHNA and YSLEER. The CDR3 has 14 residues. The V gene lost 0 bases and the J gene lost 2 bases, with 8 bases spanning the gap. The DNA of the CDR3 is TGCGCCAGCAGCCAAGACGACAGGACCTACGAGCAGTACTTC. Amino acid sequence: CASSQDDRTYEQYF.

Only one count was recorded for this clone. V gene TRBV28 combines with J gene TRBJ2-1; TRBD2 agrees at 12 bases. From germline, CDR1 is MDHEN and CDR2 SYDVKM. Trimming at V came to 3 bases and at J to 6 bases, leaving 12 bases not matched to a gene. The CDR3 covers 18 residues. This CDR3 is CASSFALAGGVSINEQFF. In DNA form, the CDR3 reads TGTGCCAGCAGTTTTGCACTAGCGGGGGGAGTTAGTATCAATGAGCAGTTCTTC.

The CDR3: CASSFPVTGGTYGYTF. The CDR3 nucleotides read TGTGCCAGCAGCTTTCCCGTCACAGGGGGAACCTATGGCTACACCTTC. J is TRBJ1-2 and V is TRBV11-2, with 8 bases fitting TRBD1. The CDR3 length is 16 residues. Trimming cost V 3 bases and J 4 bases; bases outside gene matches: 10. The germline gives CDR1 SGHAT, CDR2 FQNNGV. Together with reference TRBV11-2 and TRBJ1-2, the CDR3 gives the full variable domain: EAGVAQSPRYKIIEKRQSVAFWCNPISGHATLYWYQQILGQGPKLLIQFQNNGVVDDSQLPKDRFSAERLKGVDSTLKIQPAKLEDSAVYLCASSFPVTGGTYGYTFGSGTRLTVV.

V is TRBV7-6 and J is TRBJ2-5, with D possibly being TRBD1 (6 bases). The V gene lost 0 bases and the J gene lost 4 bases, with 12 bases spanning the gap. The germline CDR1 and CDR2 sequences are SGHVS and FNYEAQ. The CDR3 loop spans 15 amino acids. As DNA, the CDR3 is TGTGCCAGCAGCTTAGCGTCGGCAGGGGCAGAGACCCAGTACTTC. It codes for CASSLASAGAETQYF.

The V call is TRBV6-5, the J call TRBJ1-4, with D possibly matching TRBD1 (6 bases). The V end was cut by 2 bases, the J end by 0 bases, with 10 bases between. Germline CDR1 MNHEY, CDR2 SVGAGI. The CDR3 contains 16 residues. CDR3 residues: CASSYGGAATNEKLFF. CDR3 bases: TGTGCCAGCAGTTACGGGGGGGCAGCAACTAATGAAAAACTGTTTTTT.

The CDR3 protein is CASSLGDSPHTDTQYF. As DNA, the CDR3 is TGCGCCAGCAGCTTGGGAGACAGCCCCCACACAGATACGCAGTATTTT. The chain recombines TRBV5-1 with TRBJ2-3; TRBD1 is a possible D gene (5 bases). Germline V gene data show CDR1 as SGHRS and CDR2 as YFSETQ. V was cut by 0 bases and J by 2 bases, with 13 bases left in between. The CDR3 extends over 16 amino acids.

The table lists this clone with a few counts. The chain has TRBV4-2 and TRBJ1-5, with 10 bases matching TRBD1. Germline CDR1 is LGHNA and CDR2 is YNFKEQ. J was trimmed by 5 bases and V by 2 bases; bases with no gene match: 3. This CDR3 has 15 residues. CDR3: CASSQLTGGYQPQHF. The CDR3, as DNA: TGTGCCAGCAGCCAACTGACAGGGGGCTATCAGCCCCAGCATTTT.

This clone appeared once. This chain connects TRBV3-1 (or the pseudogene TRBV3-2) to TRBJ2-3, with D hard to call. This CDR3 has 12 amino acids. The germline gives CDR1 LGHDT, CDR2 YNNKEL (reference sequence). The V end lost 8 bases, the J end lost 1 base, and 7 bases lay between the germline ends. The CDR3 region has the DNA TGTGCCAGCTCCTTAGGCACAGATACGCAGTATTTT. Protein sequence: CASSLGTDTQYF.

J is TRBJ1-5 and V is TRBV6-5; 8 bases match TRBD1. The CDR3 is made up of 12 amino acids. With 10 bases clipped from V and 6 bases from J, the junction kept 5 bases outside the gene matches. Germline values: CDR1 MNHEY, CDR2 SVGAGI. Here the CDR3 reads CATRTGSQPQHF. CDR3 bases: TGTGCCACCAGGACAGGGTCTCAGCCCCAGCATTTT.

V gene TRBV6-2 or TRBV6-3 combines with J gene TRBJ1-2; no clear D. Trimming took 0 bases from V and 4 from J, leaving 9 bases between them. The CDR3 has 14 residues. Germline CDR1 is MNHEY and CDR2 is SVGEGT. CDR3 in amino acids: CASSYSLGGYGYTF. Here the CDR3 DNA reads TGTGCCAGCAGTTACTCGTTGGGAGGCTATGGCTACACCTTC.

This clone turned up a few times. The chain couples TRBV3-1 (or the pseudogene TRBV3-2) to TRBJ1-2, with D perhaps matching TRBD1 (5 bases). Germline assignment: CDR1 LGHDT and CDR2 YNNKEL (reference sequence). CDR3 length equals 13 residues. The germline V and J ends were trimmed by 4 bases and 4 bases, with 10 bases remaining between them. CDR3 sequence: CASSPTASYGYTF. DNA of the CDR3: TGTGCCAGCAGCCCGACAGCTTCCTATGGCTACACCTTC.

This clone appeared once. This same CDR3 is encoded by further DNA sequences in the sample. The rearrangement joins TRBV28 to TRBJ1-4; 7 nucleotides match TRBD1. Losses at the gene ends were 6 bases for V and 4 bases for J; bases not matched to a gene: 5. Germline V lookup: CDR1 MDHEN, CDR2 SYDVKM. This CDR3 contains 14 residues. Written as DNA, the CDR3 is TGTGCCAGCAGCCGCGGGACAGATAATGAAAAACTGTTTTTT. This gives the protein CASSRGTDNEKLFF.

This rearrangement joins TRBV28 to TRBJ1-1; 9 nucleotides match TRBD1. Germline assignment: CDR1 MDHEN and CDR2 SYDVKM. With V trimmed by 4 bases and J by 7 bases, 4 bases remained unmatched. This CDR3 is built from 13 residues. The CDR3 DNA follows: TGTGCCAGCAGTTCCGGACAGGGGAGTGAAGCTTTCTTT. It is translated as CASSSGQGSEAFF.

The V and J genes are TRBV6-2 or TRBV6-3 and TRBJ2-2, with 12 bases identical to TRBD1. Germline-derived CDR1 and CDR2 are MNHEY and SVGEGT. V shed 5 bases, J shed 5 bases, and the junction held 9 bases outside the gene matches. There are 17 residues in the CDR3. CDR3 region: CASSAAGTGGRTGELFF. CDR3 sequence (DNA): TGTGCCAGCAGTGCCGCCGGGACAGGGGGCCGGACCGGGGAGCTGTTTTTT.